A selection of T cell receptor beta chains follows, all from one sample in a study of blood T cell repertoires in COVID-19. Libraries were prepared by immunoSEQ multiplex PCR; TCRdb keeps only in-frame clonotypes and omits some of them. The data contain about 440,000 clones, 75% to 90% of them singletons. The sequenced sample consisted of peripheral blood. Receptors were obtained from a woman in her 30s with acute or convalescent COVID-19. CDR3s leave out the opening cysteine and the closing phenylalanine or tryptophan.

TRBJ2-3 TRBV2 ASRTGLAPDTQY
TRBJ2-5 TRBV9 ASSRGLAGNRETQY
TRBJ1-1 TRBV27 ASRSRDSAKAF
TRBJ2-1 TRBV7-2 ASSLDKSYNEQF
TRBJ2-5 TRBV6-6 ASSYVARPQETQY
TRBJ2-1 TRBV10-2 ASTRTSVNNEQF
TRBJ2-5 TRBV6-6 ASSPRAGQQETQY
TRBJ2-1 TRBV9 ASSDGDNEQF
TRBJ2-3 TRBV9 ASSGAGAPTDTQY
TRBJ1-1 TRBV19 ASSPRRDSIKEAF
TRBJ2-2 TRBV7-7 ASSLGTGVTGELF
TRBJ2-5 TRBV11-2 ASSLEGWTSSETQY
TRBJ1-4 TRBV2 ASSGTKGGDEEKLF
TRBJ1-2 TRBV19 ASTEDRGGYGYT
TRBJ1-6 TRBV10-1 ASSLDRGDSPLH
TRBJ2-1 TRBV6-5 ASSRSPQWEQF
TRBJ1-5 TRBV7-8 ASSLVKHSNQPQH
TRBJ2-3 TRBV6-5 ASKGRGAPGTQY
TRBJ1-3 TRBV3-1/TRBV3-2 ASSPTGGNTIY
TRBJ1-5 TRBV6-5 ASSPTGTRNQPQH
TRBJ2-7 TRBV4-1 ASSQVPASGGLYEQY
TRBJ2-3 TRBV24-1 ATMEEGATDTQY